This record looks at one T cell receptor beta chain sequence and its context. CDR1 and CDR2 (germline): MDHEN, SYDVKM. V dropped 4 bases and J dropped 1 base, with 11 bases sitting between them. The CDR3 has 16 amino acids. Per the study methods: Scientists estimated how many nucleated cells there were by amplifying reference gene primers. Some clones are missing from TCRdb's copy, which holds only in-frame ones; the method was immunoSEQ multiplex PCR. For V, J and clone size, that table is used; D and trimming come from the DNA. The sample lists a few hundred thousand clones; roughly 87% were seen once. Donors in Cohort 3 who had recovered were those with two negative PCRs, healthcare professional clearance, or resolution of their symptoms. The record originates from a study of blood T cell repertoires in COVID-19. Study context: In each case, the material was cDNA or gDNA derived from T cells, B-cell-depleted T cells, or PBMCs.

Sequencing input: PBMCs or T cells enriched from blood (not recorded which). The TCR was taken from a woman between 25 and 40 years old who had recovered from COVID-19. The chain is built from TRBV28 and TRBJ2-6; D not certain. CDR3 sequence (DNA): TGTGCCAGCAGTTCCCCGGGTAGTTCTGGGGCCAACGTCCTGACTTTC. Its translation is CASSSPGSSGANVLTF.